Ten or more counts support the clone carrying this TCR beta chain. The CDR3 runs 15 residues. In germline, CDR1 is SEHNR, CDR2 FQNEAQ (reference sequence). Trimming cost V 3 bases and J 6 bases, with 15 bases left between them. The sample originates from a study of human T cells and chemical hapten exposure. Indicated time point: patch test 1, 2 weeks after DPC sensitization. The treatment denotes: therapeutic diphenylcyclopropenone sensitization with weekly scalp DPC. Each CDR3 protein is one row after TCRdb ran MiXCR on the RACE reads. The repertoire consists of about 340,000 distinct CDR3 sequences, with around 7% occurring once and the leading ten covering about 8%.

V usage is TRBV7-9 and J usage is TRBJ1-3; no clear D. Specimen: whole blood, collected in connection with sensitization to the hapten diphenylcyclopropenone (DPC). The sequence derives from a woman under 30 with alopecia areata. Some clones in this sample may be carry-over from other donors' samples. The CDR3 loop reads CASSLTGGPLNTIYF. The CDR3 DNA sequence: TGTGCCAGCAGCTTGACTGGTGGACCTTTAAACACCATATATTTT. Using reference TRBV7-9 and TRBJ1-3 for the parts outside the CDR3, the full variable domain is DTGVSQNPRHKITKRGQNVTFRCDPISEHNRLYWYRQTLGQGPEFLTYFQNEAQLEKSRLLSDRFSAERPKGSFSTLEIQRTEQGDSAMYLCASSLTGGPLNTIYFGEGSWLTVV.